The T cell receptor (beta chain) described here comes from a study of T cell repertoires in cytomegalovirus infection. Study background: CMV infection and matching HLA type were both indicated by public TCR beta signatures. General study findings and limits: Within the response measured ex vivo, HLA-C-restricted CMV-specific TCR beta clonotypes were dominant. Accumulated public TCR beta family frequency recognized individuals carrying CMV together with the relevant HLA.

Comments on this clonotype: What it recognizes is unknown. Mismatch with germline at one junction end may stem from a read error.

This CDR3 is built from 13 residues. Germline CDR1 and CDR2: SQVTM and ANQGSEA. From the reads, TCRdb called clonotypes with MiXCR, one entry per CDR3 protein. The table lists about 740,000 distinct CDR3 sequences, 35% to 45% of them singletons. Sequenced sample: PBMCs. The chain uses TRBV29-1 and TRBJ1-2; D not certain. This clonotype was obtained from a human donor in good health (CMV status not recorded). Some clones in this sample may be carry-over from other donors' samples. The CDR3 coding sequence is TGCAGCGCTGCCCCACACGGAGCTTACGGCTACACGTTC. Its protein is CSAAPHGAYGYTF.